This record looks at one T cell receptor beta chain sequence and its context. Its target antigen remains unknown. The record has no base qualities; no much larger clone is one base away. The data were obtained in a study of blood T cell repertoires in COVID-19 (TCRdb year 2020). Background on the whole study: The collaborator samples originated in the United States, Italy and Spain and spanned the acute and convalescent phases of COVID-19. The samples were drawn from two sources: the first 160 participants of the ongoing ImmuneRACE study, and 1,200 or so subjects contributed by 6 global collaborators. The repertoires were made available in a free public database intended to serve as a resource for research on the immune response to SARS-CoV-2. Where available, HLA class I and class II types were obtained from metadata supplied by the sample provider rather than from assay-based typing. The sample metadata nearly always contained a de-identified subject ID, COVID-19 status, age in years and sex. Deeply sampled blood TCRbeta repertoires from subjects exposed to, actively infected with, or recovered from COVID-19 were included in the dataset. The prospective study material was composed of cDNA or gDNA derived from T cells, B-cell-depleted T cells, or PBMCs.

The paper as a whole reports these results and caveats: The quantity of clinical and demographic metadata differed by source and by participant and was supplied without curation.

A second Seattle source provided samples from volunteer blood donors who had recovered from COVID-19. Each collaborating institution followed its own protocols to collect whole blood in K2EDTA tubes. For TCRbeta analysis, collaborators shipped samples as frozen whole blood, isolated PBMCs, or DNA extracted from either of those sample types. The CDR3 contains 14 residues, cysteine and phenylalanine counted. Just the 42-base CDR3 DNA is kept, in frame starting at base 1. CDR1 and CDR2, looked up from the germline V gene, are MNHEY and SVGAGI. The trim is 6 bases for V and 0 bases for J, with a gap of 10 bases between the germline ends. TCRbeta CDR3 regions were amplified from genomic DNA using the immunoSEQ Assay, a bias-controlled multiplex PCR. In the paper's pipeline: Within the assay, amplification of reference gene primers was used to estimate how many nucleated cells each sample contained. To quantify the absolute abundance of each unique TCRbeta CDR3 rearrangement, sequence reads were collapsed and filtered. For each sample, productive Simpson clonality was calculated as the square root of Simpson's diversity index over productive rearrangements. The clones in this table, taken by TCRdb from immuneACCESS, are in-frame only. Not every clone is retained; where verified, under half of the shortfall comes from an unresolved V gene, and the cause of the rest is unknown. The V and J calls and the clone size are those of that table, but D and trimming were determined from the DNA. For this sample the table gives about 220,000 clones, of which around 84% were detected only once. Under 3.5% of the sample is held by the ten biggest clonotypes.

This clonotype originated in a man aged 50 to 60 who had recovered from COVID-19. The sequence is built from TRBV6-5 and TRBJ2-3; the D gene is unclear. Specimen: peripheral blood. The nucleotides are TGTGCCAGCAGCCAGACTGGGAGCACAGATACGCAGTATTTT. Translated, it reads CASSQTGSTDTQYF.